The 19 T cell receptor beta chains reported below all come from one sample, sequenced in a study of blood T cell repertoires in COVID-19. TCRdb's table, derived via immunoSEQ multiplex PCR, lists solely in-frame clones and lacks some. There are some 300,000 clones in the sample; around 90% occur only once, and around 2% lies in the top ten. Sequencing was performed on PBMCs or T cells enriched from blood (not recorded which). Every receptor here comes from a woman aged 60-75 years in a cohort exposed to, infected with or recovered from COVID-19 (not recorded which).

The chain uses TRBV19 and TRBJ2-1, with 12 bases fitting TRBD2. With V trimmed by 10 bases and J by 0 bases, 13 bases remained unmatched. The CDR3 extends over 18 amino acids. Per germline, CDR1 LNHDA and CDR2 SQIVND (reference sequence). This CDR3 reads CATLPGLAGPSSYNEQFF. CDR3 DNA: TGTGCCACTCTCCCGGGACTAGCGGGTCCTAGCTCCTACAATGAGCAGTTCTTC.

The genes are TRBV6-5 and TRBJ1-2; D is possibly TRBD1 (6 bases). This CDR3 region has 15 residues. The ends were cut back, 5 bases at V and 0 bases at J, with 13 bases in the middle. Looked up from germline, CDR1 is MNHEY and CDR2 is SVGAGI. The chain's CDR3 is CASSKTGSANYGYTF. DNA of the CDR3: TGTGCCAGCAGTAAAACAGGGTCGGCTAACTATGGCTACACCTTC.

The rearrangement joins TRBV28 to TRBJ1-5, with TRBD1 identical over 7 bases. CDR1 is MDHEN, CDR2 SYDVKM, per germline. The length of the CDR3 is 16 residues. Trimming at V came to 6 bases and at J to 2 bases, leaving 10 bases not matched to a gene. CDR3 loop: CASSRQGGWGNQPQHF. The CDR3 coding sequence is TGTGCCAGCAGCCGTCAGGGGGGTTGGGGCAATCAGCCCCAGCATTTT.

V is TRBV24-1 and J is TRBJ2-7; 7 bases agree with TRBD1. Trimming took 2 bases from V and 1 from J; bases not matched to a gene: 4. CDR3 length: 15 amino acids. Germline-derived CDR1 and CDR2 are KGHDR and SFDVKD. DNA for the CDR3: TGTGCCACCAGTGATTCTGGGACAGCTTCCTACGAGCAGTACTTC. It encodes CATSDSGTASYEQYF.

The CDR3 DNA reads as TGTGCCAGCAAGACACAGGGGACCCCCTCCAAGAACACTGAAGCTTTCTTT. It specifies CASKTQGTPSKNTEAFF. The rearrangement uses TRBV5-4 and TRBJ1-1; the match to TRBD1 covers 7 bases. This CDR3 has 17 amino acids. The junction had 15 bases not matched to a gene; V was cut back by 6 bases and J by 1 base. Germline-derived CDR1 and CDR2 are SGHNT and YYREEE (reference sequence).

The chain links TRBV4-3 to TRBJ2-7; no firm D call. Trimming left V 0 bases short and J 4 bases short, with 16 bases between. The CDR3 is 16 residues long. Germline V CDR1 and CDR2: LGHNA, YSLEER. The CDR3 nucleotides read TGCGCCAGCAGCCAAGATCTCGTCCTCGGAGCGTACGAGCAGTACTTC. Protein product: CASSQDLVLGAYEQYF.

This chain joins TRBV6-5 and TRBJ1-1; 10 bases map to TRBD1. After removal of 4 bases from V and 5 bases from J, the junction contained 10 bases not matched to a gene. This CDR3 is 16 amino acids long. Looked up from germline, CDR1 is MNHEY and CDR2 is SVGAGI. CDR3 region: CASSWGEGQGNTEAFF. CDR3 sequence (DNA): TGTGCCAGCAGTTGGGGGGAGGGACAGGGGAATACTGAAGCTTTCTTT.

The chain employs TRBV4-2 and TRBJ2-1; 9 nucleotides match TRBD2. The CDR3 totals 16 residues. Per the germline V gene, CDR1 is LGHNA and CDR2 is YNFKEQ. The V and J ends lost 0 bases and 9 bases, in that order; junction bases with no gene match: 9. As DNA, the CDR3 is TGTGCCAGCAGCCAAGAATTGGTAGCGGGAGATGCTGAGCAGTTCTTC. Protein: CASSQELVAGDAEQFF.

The gene calls are TRBV30 and TRBJ2-2; 12 bases are a match to TRBD2. V trimming: 4 bases; J trimming: 2 bases; junction bases outside the gene matches: 11. The CDR3 spans 18 residues. Germline V gives CDR1 GTSNPN, CDR2 SVGIG (reference sequence). The DNA of the CDR3 is TGTGCCTGGACTCGGGCTAGCGGGAGGGCCTCCAACACCGGGGAGCTGTTTTTT. It encodes CAWTRASGRASNTGELFF. Complete variable domain (other parts from reference TRBV30 and TRBJ2-2): SQTIHQWPATLVQPVGSPLSLECTVEGTSNPNLYWYRQAAGRGLQLLFYSVGIGQISSEVPQNLSASRPQDRQFILSSKKLLLSDSGFYLCAWTRASGRASNTGELFFGEGSRLTVL.

The chain links TRBV20-1 to TRBJ2-1; no reliable D call. The V gene lost 2 bases and the J gene lost 6 bases, with 5 bases spanning the gap. The CDR3 consists of 11 residues. Germline lookup yields CDR1 DFQATT and CDR2 SNEGSKA (reference sequence). The CDR3 loop reads CSARPGNEQFF. CDR3 nucleotides: TGCAGTGCTAGACCGGGCAATGAGCAGTTCTTC.

This clone is a singleton in its sample. The gene calls are TRBV20-1 and TRBJ1-4; D uncertain. Trimming removed 3 bases from V and 11 bases from J, with 10 bases in between. This CDR3 has 11 amino acids. Germline V gene sequence: CDR1 DFQATT, CDR2 SNEGSKA (reference sequence). The CDR3 region is CSASGPGKLFF. CDR3 in DNA: TGCAGTGCTAGTGGGCCGGGGAAACTGTTTTTT.

This sequence joins TRBV19 and TRBJ2-1, with TRBD1 identical over 7 bases. The trim removed 4 bases at V and 6 bases at J, leaving 6 bases unmatched. Germline-derived CDR1 and CDR2 are LNHDA and SQIVND (reference sequence). The length of the CDR3 is 14 residues. The CDR3: CASSTTGNSNEQFF. The CDR3, as DNA: TGTGCCAGTAGTACGACAGGGAATTCCAATGAGCAGTTCTTC.

The chain carries TRBV27 and TRBJ1-6; no definite D call. The germline V gene encodes CDR1 MNHEY and CDR2 SMNVEV (reference sequence). The ends were cut back, 5 bases at V and 10 bases at J, with 12 bases in the middle. The CDR3 extends over 13 amino acids. The CDR3 DNA reads TGTGCCAGCAGTGTATACGGGGTATCACCCCTCCACTTT. This gives the protein CASSVYGVSPLHF.

V gene TRBV7-2 combines with J gene TRBJ1-2, with D possibly TRBD1 on 5 matching bases. V was clipped by 0 bases and J by 8 bases, with 16 bases between them. Per germline, CDR1 SGHTA and CDR2 FQGNSA. There are 15 residues in the CDR3. The CDR3 region has the DNA TGTGCCAGCAGCTTAGCGTCCCGTCGCGGGACGGGCTACACCTTC. The encoded protein is CASSLASRRGTGYTF.

The chain carries TRBV12-5 and TRBJ2-1, with a tentative D call TRBD1 (5 bases). The CDR3 is made up of 15 amino acids. V was shortened by 0 bases and J by 5 bases, with 11 bases between the two germline ends. CDR1 LGHNT and CDR2 FRNRAP come from the germline V gene. The CDR3 sequence is CASGLVQAGNNEQFF. Here the CDR3 DNA reads TGTGCTAGTGGTTTGGTACAAGCAGGGAACAATGAGCAGTTCTTC.

This sequence joins TRBV6-6 and TRBJ2-5; weak D call: TRBD2 (6 bases). The CDR3 is made up of 14 amino acids. Trimming pared 7 bases from V and 3 bases from J, leaving 15 bases between. The V gene's germline CDR1 is MNHNY and CDR2 SVGAGI (reference sequence). CDR3 in amino acids: CASKLSGLEETQYF. CDR3 DNA: TGTGCCAGCAAGTTATCGGGACTCGAAGAGACCCAGTACTTC.

The chain recombines TRBV2 with TRBJ2-7; 10 bases line up with TRBD2. The germline V gene encodes CDR1 SNHLY and CDR2 FYNNEI. The CDR3 runs 16 residues. Trimming cost V 3 bases and J 0 bases; bases outside gene matches: 5. The CDR3 sequence is CASSDKGLASSYEQYF. In DNA, the CDR3 is TGTGCCAGCAGTGATAAGGGACTAGCGAGCTCCTACGAGCAGTACTTC.

V and J are TRBV28 and TRBJ2-7; 7 nucleotides agree with TRBD2. The CDR3 runs 15 residues. Trimming at V came to 3 bases and at J to 4 bases, leaving 9 bases not matched to a gene. CDR1 is MDHEN, CDR2 SYDVKM, per germline. This CDR3 is CASSFLPGGTYEQYF. The CDR3 DNA sequence: TGTGCCAGCAGTTTTCTCCCGGGAGGAACGTACGAGCAGTACTTC.

The chain combines TRBV6-6 with TRBJ1-1; D remains unclear. The CDR3 loop spans 13 amino acids. With 5 bases removed from V and 1 base from J, the gap between germline ends came to 8 bases. Germline V lookup: CDR1 MNHNY, CDR2 SVGAGI (reference sequence). The CDR3 region is CASSKVENTEAFF. CDR3 sequence (DNA): TGTGCCAGCAGTAAAGTAGAGAACACTGAAGCTTTCTTT.